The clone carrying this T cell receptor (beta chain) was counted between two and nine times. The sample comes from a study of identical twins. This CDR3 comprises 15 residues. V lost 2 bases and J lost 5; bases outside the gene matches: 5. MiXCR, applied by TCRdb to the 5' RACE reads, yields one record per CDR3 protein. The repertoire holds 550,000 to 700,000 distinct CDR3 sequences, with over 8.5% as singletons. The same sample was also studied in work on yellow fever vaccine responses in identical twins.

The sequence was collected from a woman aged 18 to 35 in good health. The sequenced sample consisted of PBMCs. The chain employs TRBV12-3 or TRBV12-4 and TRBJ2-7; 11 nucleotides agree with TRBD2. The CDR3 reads CASSLWPSGRHEQYF. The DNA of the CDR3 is TGTGCCAGCAGTTTATGGCCTAGCGGGAGGCACGAGCAGTACTTC.